These T cell receptor beta chains were read from a single sample in a study of T cells after yellow fever vaccination. TCRdb used MiXCR to reprocess the 5' RACE reads, holding one entry per CDR3 protein. The sample yields 400,000 to 450,000 distinct CDR3 sequences, around 19% seen once. The input for sequencing was PBMCs, taken before the yellow fever booster vaccination. Receptors were obtained from a man aged 18 to 35 who received the YFV17D yellow fever vaccine. CDR3s include the opening cysteine and the closing phenylalanine or tryptophan. Fields, in order: D gene, V gene, J gene, CDR3 length, clone size, CDR3 DNA, CDR3 protein. A D gene is named only where the DNA matches it firmly. Not every row has a clone size; where given, it reads once, few, many or a size class.

D: -
V: TRBV6-2/TRBV6-3
J: TRBJ2-7
length: 17
size: -
DNA: TGTGCCAGCAGTTACTCGATGCCGGGGGACACTTCCTACGAGCAGTACTTC
CDR3: CASSYSMPGDTSYEQYF

D: TRBD2
V: TRBV24-1
J: TRBJ2-5
length: 14
size: -
DNA: TGTGCCACCAGTGGACTAGCGGATATGGAGACCCAGTACTTC
CDR3: CATSGLADMETQYF

D: -
V: TRBV7-8
J: TRBJ1-1
length: 14
size: few
DNA: TGTGCCAGCGCGACCGGGACGGCGAACACTGAAGCTTTCTTT
CDR3: CASATGTANTEAFF

D: -
V: TRBV7-2
J: TRBJ1-2
length: 14
size: -
DNA: TGTGCCAGCAGCTTCAACTCAGCTAACTATGGCTACACCTTC
CDR3: CASSFNSANYGYTF

D: TRBD1
V: TRBV5-1
J: TRBJ2-7
length: 15
size: -
DNA: TGCGCCAGCAGAGAAAGGGGGACAGCATCCTACGAGCAGTACTTC
CDR3: CASRERGTASYEQYF

D: TRBD1
V: TRBV5-1
J: TRBJ2-4
length: 14
size: few
DNA: TGCGCCAGCAGTTCGGGACAGGGGAAAAACATTCAGTACTTC
CDR3: CASSSGQGKNIQYF

D: -
V: TRBV12-3/TRBV12-4
J: TRBJ1-1
length: 13
size: few
DNA: TGTGCCAGCTTTCCGTGGGGGGCCACTGAAGCTTTCTTT
CDR3: CASFPWGATEAFF

D: -
V: TRBV4-1
J: TRBJ1-2
length: 14
size: -
DNA: TGCGCCAGCAGCCCCCCCCGTGGGTTCTATGGCTACACCTTC
CDR3: CASSPPRGFYGYTF

D: -
V: TRBV28
J: TRBJ1-5
length: 16
size: -
DNA: TGTGCCAGCAGTCTTCGCCAGGCGGAAGGGGATCAGCCCCAGCATTTT
CDR3: CASSLRQAEGDQPQHF

D: TRBD1
V: TRBV29-1
J: TRBJ1-2
length: 12
size: once
DNA: TGCAGCGCGACAGGGGGCTTTTATGGCTACACCTTC
CDR3: CSATGGFYGYTF